The clone carrying this T cell receptor (beta chain) was seen more than once but under ten times. Its cognate antigen is unknown. The CDR3 totals 16 residues. V was cut by 6 bases and J by 5 bases, with 20 bases left in between. TCRdb passed the 5' RACE reads through MiXCR, listing each CDR3 protein once. The repertoire consists of roughly 150,000 distinct CDR3 sequences, with under 30% occurring once and the leading ten covering around 24%. The source of the sample is a study of T-cell memory formation after mild COVID-19. Notes on the study in general: Clones that contracted from day 15 to 85 were balanced CD4/CD8, while later expanders leaned CD4+.

The TCR originated in an adult woman who had mild COVID-19 (a few samples of this study predate the infection). Cell type and time point are not known. Sequenced: PBMCs or a T cell subset sorted from them (not recorded which). V and J are TRBV12-3 or TRBV12-4 and TRBJ2-1; perhaps TRBD2 as D (7 bases). In nucleotides, the CDR3 is TGTGCCAGCAGCCCCCCGGGGGCGGGGGTCAACAATGAGCAGTTCTTC. Translation: CASSPPGAGVNNEQFF.